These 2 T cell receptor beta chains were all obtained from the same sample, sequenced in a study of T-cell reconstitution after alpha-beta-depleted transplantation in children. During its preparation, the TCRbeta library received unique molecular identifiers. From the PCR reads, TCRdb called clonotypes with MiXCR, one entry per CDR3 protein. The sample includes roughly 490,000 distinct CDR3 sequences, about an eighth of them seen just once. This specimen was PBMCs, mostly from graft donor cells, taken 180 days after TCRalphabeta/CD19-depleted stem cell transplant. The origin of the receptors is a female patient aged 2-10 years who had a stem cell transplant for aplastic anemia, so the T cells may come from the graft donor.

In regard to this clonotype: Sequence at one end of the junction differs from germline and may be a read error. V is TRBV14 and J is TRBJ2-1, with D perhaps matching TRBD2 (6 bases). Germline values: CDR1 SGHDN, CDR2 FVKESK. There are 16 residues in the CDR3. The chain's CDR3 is CASSQALASSFNEQFF. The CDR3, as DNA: TGTGCCAGCAGCCAAGCCCTAGCGTCCTCCTTCAATGAGCAGTTCTTC.

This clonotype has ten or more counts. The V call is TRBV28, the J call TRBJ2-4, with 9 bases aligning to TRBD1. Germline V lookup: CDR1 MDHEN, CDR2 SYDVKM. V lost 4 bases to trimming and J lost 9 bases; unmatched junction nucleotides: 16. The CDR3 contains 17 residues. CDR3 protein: CASSSLPPGQGGGIQYF. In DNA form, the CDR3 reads TGTGCCAGCAGTTCCCTACCCCCGGGACAGGGCGGGGGCATTCAGTACTTC.